These T cell receptor beta chains were read from a single sample in a study of cytotoxic CD8 clonotypes in ibrutinib-treated CLL. Data came from immunoSEQ multiplex PCR; TCRdb stores just in-frame clones and leaves some out. Of approximately 320,000 clones detected, roughly 70% appear once; the ten largest clones hold roughly 6%. This material consisted of PBMCs, taken after 36 months of ibrutinib treatment. The origin of the receptors is a human donor with chronic lymphocytic leukemia. Each CDR3 is given without its conserved first and last residue. The order of the fields is CDR3 length, V gene, J gene, CDR3 protein.

>12|TRBV6-5|TRBJ1-2
ASRTSGHPLGYT
>13|TRBV5-6|TRBJ2-1
ASSLRRDVWDEQF
>12|TRBV6-1|TRBJ2-7
ASSDWTGSYEQY
>13|TRBV9|TRBJ2-7
ASSVEPGQYYEQY
>12|TRBV4-3|TRBJ1-1
ASSQDRGDTEAF
>11|TRBV5-6|NA
ASSSGTSYEQY
>10|TRBV27|TRBJ2-7
ASRTGSYEQY
>12|TRBV10-2|TRBJ1-5
ASSESSSNQPQH
>12|TRBV19|TRBJ2-7
ASSLETGIDEQY
>16|TRBV4-1|TRBJ2-1
ASAGLAGGVSSYNEQF
>12|TRBV5-6|TRBJ2-1
ASSRRQYYNEQF
>12|TRBV7-9|TRBJ2-3
ASEVGLASDTQY
>11|TRBV5-1|TRBJ2-2
AKPWFWTGELF
>12|TRBV4-1|TRBJ2-1
ASSQVTGQLMQF
>12|TRBV10-2|TRBJ2-7
ASRGTSGNYEQY
>13|TRBV15|TRBJ2-1
ATSTSPGSPNEQF
>15|TRBV9|TRBJ1-2
ASSAWDRGTVDYGYT
>9|TRBV29-1|TRBJ2-1
SVELSNEQF
>15|TRBV7-7|TRBJ2-7
ASRSLAGGPLAYEQY
>11|TRBV5-1|TRBJ1-1
ASSSDRGGEAF
>9|TRBV7-2|TRBJ2-1
ASSRRNEQF
>11|TRBV28|TRBJ2-2
ASEAANTGELF
>8|TRBV19|TRBJ1-2
ASRAWTYT
>13|TRBV28|TRBJ1-2
ASDHQGMSSYGYT
>12|TRBV6-5|TRBJ2-3
ASSYSRGTDTQY
>13|TRBV7-7|TRBJ2-5
ASSLVGLGQETQY
>12|TRBV7-6|TRBJ2-2
GSSPGQGNGELF
>14|TRBV4-1|TRBJ1-4
ASSPWSVGTNEKLF
>14|TRBV5-1|TRBJ1-5
ASSLAPVGDNQPQH
>12|TRBV6-6|TRBJ1-2
ASVQSDRVDGYT
>12|TRBV19|TRBJ1-2
ASSPGVSGYGYT
>14|TRBV7-9|TRBJ2-5
ASSFTPFVAAETQY
>17|TRBV7-3|TRBJ2-1
ASIPPAWARVSYGGEQF
>12|TRBV7-9|TRBJ1-4
ASSFPATNEKLF
>14|TRBV19|TRBJ2-7
ASSARHYPTSYEQY
>9|TRBV12-5|TRBJ1-2
ASGVTGSYT
>12|TRBV2|TRBJ2-7
ASSDEGRAYEQY
>15|TRBV19|TRBJ2-1
ASSIFLGKYSYNEQF